This entry lists 15 T cell receptor beta chains sequenced from one sample in a study of T cells after posttransplantation cyclophosphamide. Libraries were prepared by immunoSEQ multiplex PCR; TCRdb keeps only in-frame clonotypes and omits some of them. This repertoire holds 40,000 to 60,000 clones, and none appear only once. Source material: PBMCs. All receptors come from a man aged 40-49 years in good health, CMV-negative, and a related stem cell transplant donor.

This clone has ten or more counts. The chain has TRBV14 and TRBJ2-1; weak D call: TRBD1 (5 bases). Trimming left V 0 bases short and J 6 bases short, with 15 bases between. This CDR3 spans 16 amino acids. CDR1 is SGHDN and CDR2 is FVKESK in the germline V gene. CDR3 bases: TGTGCCAGCAGCCAAGAACAGGACCCCTACTTCAATGAGCAGTTCTTC. This gives the protein CASSQEQDPYFNEQFF.

This clone showed up many times. This rearrangement joins TRBV19 to TRBJ2-4; D is uncertain. Germline V gene sequence: CDR1 LNHDA, CDR2 SQIVND (reference sequence). This CDR3 is 13 amino acids long. Trimming pared 1 base from V and 8 bases from J, leaving 9 bases between. The CDR3 loop is CASSIAIPDIQYF. DNA for the CDR3: TGTGCCAGTAGTATAGCCATTCCAGACATTCAGTACTTC. Full variable domain (outside the CDR3, taken from reference TRBV19 and TRBJ2-4): DGGITQSPKYLFRKEGQNVTLSCEQNLNHDAMYWYRQDPGQGLRLIYYSQIVNDFQKGDIAEGYSVSREKKESFPLTVTSAQKNPTAFYLCASSIAIPDIQYFGAGTRLSVL.

This clone appeared many times. This chain links TRBV6-5 with TRBJ1-1; TRBD1 aligns across 9 bases. Germline CDR1 and CDR2: MNHEY and SVGAGI. J was trimmed by 2 bases and V by 6 bases; bases with no gene match: 7. CDR3 length: 15 residues. The CDR3: CASRWTGEDNTEAFF. CDR3 nucleotide sequence: TGTGCCAGCAGGTGGACAGGGGAGGACAACACTGAAGCTTTCTTT.

This clone was counted ten times or more. The chain joins TRBV9 to TRBJ1-1, with no clear D. V was clipped by 0 bases and J by 3 bases, with 15 bases between them. The germline CDR1 and CDR2 sequences are SGDLS and YYNGEE. The CDR3 length is 16 residues. CDR3 DNA: TGTGCCAGCAGCGTAGAGGGTTCGGTAGCGCACACTGAAGCTTTCTTT. It specifies CASSVEGSVAHTEAFF.

This clone was counted many times. The genes are TRBV6-1 and TRBJ1-1, with D perhaps matching TRBD1 (6 bases). Trimming stripped 6 bases from V and 7 bases from J, with 21 bases between. CDR3 length: 15 amino acids. Germline-derived CDR1 and CDR2 are MNHNS and SASEGT. DNA for the CDR3: TGTGCCAGCAGGGATCCCTACGAGGGGGTGGGTGAAGCTTTCTTT. Its translation: CASRDPYEGVGEAFF.

This clone was recorded at least ten times. The chain joins TRBV30 to TRBJ2-6; tentative D call: TRBD1 (5 bases). This CDR3 region has 16 residues. Per the germline V gene, CDR1 is GTSNPN and CDR2 is SVGIG (reference sequence). Trimming stripped 4 bases from V and 4 bases from J, with 17 bases between. In DNA, the CDR3 is TGTGCCTGGAATTTGGGTTTACAGGTGGGGGCCAACGTCCTGACTTTC. Translating gives CAWNLGLQVGANVLTF.

The sample holds many counts of this clone. The genes are TRBV13 and TRBJ2-2; TRBD2 matches 12 bases. Looked up from germline, CDR1 is PRHDT and CDR2 is FYEKMQ (reference sequence). CDR3 length: 19 residues. After removal of 5 bases from V and 5 bases from J, the junction contained 15 bases not matched to a gene. The CDR3 DNA reads TGTGCCAGCAGCCCACAAAGCCGACTAGCGGGAGTCCGGACCGGGGAGCTGTTTTTT. It specifies CASSPQSRLAGVRTGELFF.

This clone was observed at least ten times. V is TRBV19 and J is TRBJ2-3, with D possibly being TRBD2 (5 bases). The CDR3 runs 13 residues. Trimming left V 11 bases short and J 6 bases short, with 18 bases between. Germline V lookup: CDR1 LNHDA, CDR2 SQIVND (reference sequence). The CDR3 DNA follows: TGTGCCTGCCATGGGAGTTTTGGGGATACGCAGTATTTT. It translates to CACHGSFGDTQYF.

This clone came up many times. The chain has TRBV9 and TRBJ2-2, with 7 bases fitting TRBD1. Trimming removed 2 bases from V and 0 bases from J; junction bases left unmatched: 7. Germline V gene lookup returns CDR1 SGDLS and CDR2 YYNGEE. CDR3 size: 17 residues. The chain's CDR3 is CASSVNRDSANTGELFF. DNA of the CDR3: TGTGCCAGCAGCGTGAACCGGGACAGCGCGAACACCGGGGAGCTGTTTTTT.

This clone was found many times. The chain couples TRBV18 to TRBJ2-7; 8 nucleotides align to TRBD1. The CDR3 has 13 residues. CDR1 is KGHSH and CDR2 is LQKENI in the germline V gene. V lost 6 bases, J lost 2 bases, and 3 bases stayed unmatched. The CDR3 region has the DNA TGTGCCAGCTCGCGGACAGGGCCCTACGAGCAGTACTTC. Amino acids: CASSRTGPYEQYF.

This clone was observed many times. J is TRBJ1-1 and V is TRBV6-4; D ambiguous. The CDR3 totals 13 residues. Germline V CDR1 and CDR2: MRHNA, SNTAGT. V was cut by 6 bases and J by 0 bases, with 8 bases left in between. The CDR3 loop reads CASSPEMNTEAFF. As DNA, the CDR3 is TGTGCCAGCAGCCCTGAGATGAACACTGAAGCTTTCTTT.

The sample holds many counts of this clone. The chain joins TRBV6-5 to TRBJ1-2, with a possible D match to TRBD1 (5 bases). Germline CDR1 reads MNHEY; CDR2 reads SVGAGI. The V end was cut by 5 bases, the J end by 4 bases, with 8 bases between. The CDR3 extends over 12 amino acids. The DNA for the CDR3 is TGTGCCAGCAGTAGACAGATCTATGGCTACACCTTC. Amino acids: CASSRQIYGYTF.

This clone was recorded at least ten times. The gene calls are TRBV9 and TRBJ2-1; the match to TRBD2 covers 7 bases. V lost 0 bases to trimming and J lost 4 bases; unmatched junction nucleotides: 10. Per germline, CDR1 SGDLS and CDR2 YYNGEE. The CDR3 has 17 amino acids. The CDR3 DNA reads as TGTGCCAGCAGCGTAGCTCAGGCGGGACTACCGTACAATGAGCAGTTCTTC. Residues: CASSVAQAGLPYNEQFF.

At least ten counts were recorded for this clone. The V gene is TRBV19, the J gene TRBJ1-5; D gene uncertain. CDR1 is LNHDA and CDR2 is SQIVND in the germline V gene (reference sequence). The length of the CDR3 is 15 residues. Trimming removed 3 bases at V and 0 bases at J, with 9 bases between. CDR3 DNA: TGTGCCAGTAGTATCGGGAGGAATAGCAATCAGCCCCAGCATTTT. Translation gives CASSIGRNSNQPQHF.

This clone was detected many times. The genes are TRBV28 and TRBJ2-7; the match to TRBD2 covers 8 bases. Looked up from germline, CDR1 is MDHEN and CDR2 is SYDVKM. This CDR3 has 16 amino acids. Trimming took 7 bases from V and 0 from J; bases not matched to a gene: 11. The CDR3 coding sequence is TGTGCCAGCACCCTCCGGGATAGCGGGACCTCCTACGAGCAGTACTTC. Its translation: CASTLRDSGTSYEQYF.